Detailed here is one T cell receptor beta chain. The authors ran the immunoSEQ assay, v3.0, at survey level. Repertoires were generated with immunoSEQ multiplex PCR, while TCRdb's copy carries only in-frame clones and drops some. This sample carries roughly 21,000 clones, about 76% of them seen once, and the ten largest clones take about 12%. This entry is derived from a study of long-term antiretroviral therapy in people with HIV. The sequence was obtained from a man aged 40-55 years with HIV. Specimen: unsorted PBMCs, collected 0.1 years before starting antiretroviral therapy.

The CDR3 DNA sequence: TGTGCCAGCAGTGATTCGGGAGGAGGCAATCAGCCCCAGCATTTT. Translating gives CASSDSGGGNQPQHF. The chain uses TRBV2 and TRBJ1-5; D is unresolved. The CDR3 totals 15 residues. Germline assignment: CDR1 SNHLY and CDR2 FYNNEI. V dropped 3 bases and J dropped 2 bases, with 11 bases sitting between them.